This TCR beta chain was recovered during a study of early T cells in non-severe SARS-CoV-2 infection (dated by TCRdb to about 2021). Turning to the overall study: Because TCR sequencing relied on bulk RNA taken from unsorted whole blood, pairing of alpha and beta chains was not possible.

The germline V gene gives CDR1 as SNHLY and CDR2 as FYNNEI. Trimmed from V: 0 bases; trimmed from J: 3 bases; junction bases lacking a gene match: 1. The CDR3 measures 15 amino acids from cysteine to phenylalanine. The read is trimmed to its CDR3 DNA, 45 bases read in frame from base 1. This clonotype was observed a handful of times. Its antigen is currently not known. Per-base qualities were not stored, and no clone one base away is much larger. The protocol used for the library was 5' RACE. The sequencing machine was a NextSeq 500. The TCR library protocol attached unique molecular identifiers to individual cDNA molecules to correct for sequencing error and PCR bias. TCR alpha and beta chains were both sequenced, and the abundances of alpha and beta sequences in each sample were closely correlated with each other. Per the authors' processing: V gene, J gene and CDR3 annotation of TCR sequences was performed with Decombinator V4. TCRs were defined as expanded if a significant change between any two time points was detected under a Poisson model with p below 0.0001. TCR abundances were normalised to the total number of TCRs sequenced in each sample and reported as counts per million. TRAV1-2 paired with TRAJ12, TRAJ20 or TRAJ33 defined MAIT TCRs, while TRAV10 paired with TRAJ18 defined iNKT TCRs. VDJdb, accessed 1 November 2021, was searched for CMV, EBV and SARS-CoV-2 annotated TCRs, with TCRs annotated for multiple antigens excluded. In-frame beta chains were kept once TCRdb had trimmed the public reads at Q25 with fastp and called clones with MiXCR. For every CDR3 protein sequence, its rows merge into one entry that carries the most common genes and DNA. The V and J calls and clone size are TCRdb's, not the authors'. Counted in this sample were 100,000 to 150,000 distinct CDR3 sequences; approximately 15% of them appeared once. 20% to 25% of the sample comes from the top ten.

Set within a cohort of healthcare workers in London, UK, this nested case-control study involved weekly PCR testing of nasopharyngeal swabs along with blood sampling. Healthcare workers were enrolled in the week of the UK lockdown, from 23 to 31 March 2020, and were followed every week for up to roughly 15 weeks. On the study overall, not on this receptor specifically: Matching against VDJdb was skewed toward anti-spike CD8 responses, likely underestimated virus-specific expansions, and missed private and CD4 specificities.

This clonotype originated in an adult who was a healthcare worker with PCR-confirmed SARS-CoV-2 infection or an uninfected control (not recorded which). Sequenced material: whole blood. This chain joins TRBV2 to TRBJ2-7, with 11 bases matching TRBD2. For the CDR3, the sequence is CASSEAGTSGYEQYF. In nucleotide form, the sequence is TGTGCCAGCAGTGAAGCGGGGACTAGCGGCTACGAGCAGTACTTC.